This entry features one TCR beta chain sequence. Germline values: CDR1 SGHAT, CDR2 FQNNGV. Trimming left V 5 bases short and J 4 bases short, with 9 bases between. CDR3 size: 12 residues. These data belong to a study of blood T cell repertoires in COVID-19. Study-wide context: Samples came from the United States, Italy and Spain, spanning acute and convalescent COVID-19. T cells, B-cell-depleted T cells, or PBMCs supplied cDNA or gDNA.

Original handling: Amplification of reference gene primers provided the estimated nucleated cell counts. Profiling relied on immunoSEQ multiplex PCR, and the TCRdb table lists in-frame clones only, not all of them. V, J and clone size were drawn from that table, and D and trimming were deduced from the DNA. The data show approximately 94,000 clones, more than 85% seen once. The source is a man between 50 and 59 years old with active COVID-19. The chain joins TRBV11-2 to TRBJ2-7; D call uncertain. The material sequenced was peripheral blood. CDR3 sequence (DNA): TGTGCCAGCAGCCAACAGCAATACGAGCAGTACGTC. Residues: CASSQQQYEQYV.